These 25 T cell receptor beta chains share one sample of origin, sequenced in a study of blood T cells in healthy people across ages (dated by TCRdb to between 2014 and 2017). The method was 5' RACE. The run used an Illumina HiSeq 2500. A second PCR of about 6 to 12 cycles was run with a J-beta primer mix and a sample-barcoded 5' primer. Using fastp trimming at Q25 and MiXCR clonotype assembly, TCRdb reanalyzed the public sequencing data and kept in-frame beta chains. CDR3 protein duplicates are merged, each entry listing the most common genes and DNA. Across this sample there are under 2 million distinct CDR3 sequences, with around 35% seen only once. The ten largest clonotypes hold around 11% of the sample. The sample comprised blood. The receptors come from a woman between 25 and 40 years old in good health.

V is TRBV11-2 and J is TRBJ2-7; 10 bases fit TRBD2. The CDR3 extends over 18 amino acids. Trimming removed 9 bases from V and 3 bases from J; junction bases left unmatched: 20. Germline CDR1 SGHAT, CDR2 FQNNGV. The CDR3 DNA is TGTGCCAGGACCCCGGGGGCTAGCGGGAGTACCCTCTACTACGAGCAGTACTTC. Translated: CARTPGASGSTLYYEQYF.

This clonotype was found many times. This sequence joins TRBV27 and TRBJ2-7; possibly TRBD2 for D (5 bases). This CDR3 has 14 amino acids. With 2 bases removed from V and 1 base from J, the gap between germline ends came to 9 bases. In germline, CDR1 is MNHEY, CDR2 SMNVEV (reference sequence). The CDR3 bases are TGTGCCAGCAGTTTAGGGCGGGCGTCCTACGAGCAGTACTTC. The encoded protein is CASSLGRASYEQYF.

The chain employs TRBV7-6 and TRBJ2-6, with a possible D match to TRBD2 (5 bases). CDR1 and CDR2 from the germline V gene are SGHVS and FNYEAQ. This CDR3 has 20 residues. Trimming shortened V by 0 bases and J by 1 base, and 19 bases separated the two germline ends. CDR3 sequence reads: CASSLARADRALSGANVLTF. The DNA of the CDR3 is TGTGCCAGCAGCTTAGCGCGGGCAGATAGAGCTTTGTCTGGGGCCAACGTCCTGACTTTC. Full variable domain (outside the CDR3, taken from reference TRBV7-6 and TRBJ2-6): GAGVSQSPRYKVTKRGQDVALRCDPISGHVSLYWYRQALGQGPEFLTYFNYEAQQDKSGLPNDRFSAERPEGSISTLTIQRTEQRDSAMYRCASSLARADRALSGANVLTFGAGSRLTVL.

This clonotype turned up a few times. The rearrangement uses TRBV7-9 and TRBJ1-5; 9 bases map to TRBD1. CDR1 SEHNR and CDR2 FQNEAQ come from the germline V gene (reference sequence). The CDR3 contains 15 residues. The trim removed 5 bases at V and 4 bases at J, leaving 6 bases unmatched. This CDR3 is CASSDGQGWNQPQHF. The CDR3 DNA is TGTGCCAGCAGCGACGGACAGGGGTGGAATCAGCCCCAGCATTTT. The full variable domain, in which reference TRBV7-9 and TRBJ1-5 provide the parts outside the CDR3, is DTGVSQNPRHKITKRGQNVTFRCDPISEHNRLYWYRQTLGQGPEFLTYFQNEAQLEKSRLLSDRFSAERPKGSFSTLEIQRTEQGDSAMYLCASSDGQGWNQPQHFGDGTRLSIL.

The chain recombines TRBV7-2 with TRBJ2-3; 7 bases are shared with TRBD2. This CDR3 spans 15 amino acids. Germline loops: CDR1 SGHTA, CDR2 FQGNSA. The J segment lost 5 bases and the V segment lost 2 bases, leaving 7 bases of the junction unmatched. Here the CDR3 DNA reads TGTGCCAGCAGCTTATCGCGGGGGTGGGGAGATACGCAGTATTTT. Protein product: CASSLSRGWGDTQYF.

This clonotype was detected only a few times. The chain links TRBV15 to TRBJ2-7; 8 nucleotides line up with TRBD2. The germline V gene encodes CDR1 LNHNV and CDR2 YYDKDF (reference sequence). The CDR3 loop spans 14 amino acids. Losses at the gene ends were 3 bases for V and 3 bases for J; bases not matched to a gene: 4. The chain's CDR3 is CATSSIGRDYEQYF. The CDR3 DNA sequence: TGTGCCACCAGCAGTATCGGGAGGGACTACGAGCAGTACTTC.

The chain joins TRBV2 to TRBJ2-3; 11 positions match TRBD2. The CDR3 contains 17 residues. The trim removed 10 bases at V and 1 base at J, leaving 13 bases unmatched. Germline assignment: CDR1 SNHLY and CDR2 FYNNEI. The CDR3 coding sequence is TGTGCCATCTCCGGGACTAGCGGTGCCTCGGGCACAGATACGCAGTATTTT. This translates into CAISGTSGASGTDTQYF. Full variable domain (outside the CDR3, taken from reference TRBV2 and TRBJ2-3): EPEVTQTPSHQVTQMGQEVILRCVPISNHLYFYWYRQILGQKVEFLVSFYNNEISEKSEIFDDQFSVERPDGSNFTLKIRSTKLEDSAMYFCAISGTSGASGTDTQYFGPGTRLTVL.

This chain connects TRBV7-2 to TRBJ2-4, with no clear D. There are 13 residues in the CDR3. V was clipped by 2 bases and J by 7 bases, with 9 bases between them. Germline-derived CDR1 and CDR2 are SGHTA and FQGNSA. As DNA, the CDR3 is TGTGCCAGCAGCTTAAGGGTGGGGAACATTCAGTACTTC. It yields the protein CASSLRVGNIQYF. Together with reference TRBV7-2 and TRBJ2-4, the CDR3 gives the full variable domain: GAGVSQSPSNKVTEKGKDVELRCDPISGHTALYWYRQSLGQGLEFLIYFQGNSAPDKSGLPSDRFSAERTGGSVSTLTIQRTQQEDSAVYLCASSLRVGNIQYFGAGTRLSVL.

As regards this clonotype: One junction end disagrees with the germline gene, perhaps due to a read error. The chain links TRBV5-6 to TRBJ2-5; either TRBD1 or TRBD2 may fit D (5 bases each). Per germline, CDR1 SGHDT and CDR2 YYEEEE. There are 19 residues in the CDR3. The CDR3: CASSLDGTQFVGSPETQYF. The DNA for the CDR3 is TGTGCCAGCAGTTTGGACGGGACCCAATTTGTAGGGTCCCCAGAGACCCAGTACTTC.

Ten or more counts support this clonotype. This chain joins TRBV5-1 and TRBJ2-7; tentative D call: TRBD1 (5 bases). Germline loops: CDR1 SGHRS, CDR2 YFSETQ. The CDR3 totals 14 residues. The ends were cut back, 3 bases at V and 7 bases at J, with 17 bases in the middle. The CDR3 region has the DNA TGCGCCAGCAGCTCGACAGCAGGCTTATTAGAGCAGTACTTC. Its translation: CASSSTAGLLEQYF. The full variable domain, with the rest looked up from reference TRBV5-1 and TRBJ2-7, is KAGVTQTPRYLIKTRGQQVTLSCSPISGHRSVSWYQQTPGQGLQFLFEYFSETQRNKGNFPGRFSGRQFSNSRSEMNVSTLELGDSALYLCASSSTAGLLEQYFGPGTRLTVT.

V and J are TRBV9 and TRBJ2-1, with TRBD2 matching 10 bases. Unmatched junction bases numbered 8, after V lost 3 bases and J lost 8 bases. CDR1 SGDLS and CDR2 YYNGEE come from the germline V gene. This CDR3 contains 15 residues. The CDR3 protein is CASSGAGGPWDEQFF. The CDR3 DNA reads TGTGCCAGCAGCGGAGCGGGGGGGCCTTGGGATGAGCAGTTCTTC.

The CDR3 here is CASSVVGSGGSNEQFF. In DNA, the CDR3 is TGTGCCAGCAGCGTAGTGGGTAGCGGGGGGTCCAATGAGCAGTTCTTC. The rearrangement links TRBV9 to TRBJ2-1; 10 bases map to TRBD2. CDR3 length: 16 residues. CDR1 SGDLS and CDR2 YYNGEE come from the germline V gene. The V segment lost 0 bases and the J segment 6 bases; nucleotides outside the gene matches: 6.

In this sample, this clonotype turned up a few times. The rearrangement uses TRBV6-7 and TRBJ2-7; no firm D call. TRBV6-7 is designated an ORF whose function remains uncertain. The V gene lost 2 bases and the J gene lost 11 bases, with 25 bases spanning the gap. There are 16 residues in the CDR3. The DNA for the CDR3 is TGTGCCAGCAGTTACACCTCCGGCGAGGCCCCGAACGATGAGTACTTC. This encodes CASSYTSGEAPNDEYF.

The chain employs TRBV20-1 and TRBJ2-5, with 10 bases lining up with TRBD2. Germline trimming cut 3 bases from V and 3 bases from J; bases unmatched to any gene: 4. The CDR3 is made up of 14 amino acids. Germline CDR1 is DFQATT and CDR2 is SNEGSKA (reference sequence). Here the CDR3 reads CSASGLAAKETQYF. CDR3 DNA: TGCAGTGCTAGCGGACTAGCGGCAAAAGAGACCCAGTACTTC.

V is TRBV20-1 and J is TRBJ2-7, with D perhaps TRBD2 (6 bases). Germline V gives CDR1 DFQATT, CDR2 SNEGSKA (reference sequence). V was cut by 6 bases and J by 6 bases, with 18 bases left in between. The CDR3 runs 13 residues. In nucleotides, the CDR3 is TGCAGTGCGGAATGGGGGGTCTCTTCCGAGCAGTACTTC. Translating gives CSAEWGVSSEQYF.

This chain uses TRBV4-2 with TRBJ2-5, with TRBD2 matching 13 bases. Unmatched junction bases numbered 6, after V lost 5 bases and J lost 3 bases. The CDR3 sequence is 16 residues long. Germline CDR1 is LGHNA and CDR2 is YNFKEQ. The CDR3 loop reads CASSRTSGGSEETQYF. CDR3 in DNA: TGTGCCAGCAGCAGGACTAGCGGGGGCTCCGAAGAGACCCAGTACTTC.

The chain links TRBV3-1 to TRBJ2-5; tentative D call: TRBD2 (5 bases). V was cut by 1 base and J by 2 bases, with 14 bases left in between. The germline gives CDR1 LGHDT, CDR2 YNNKEL (reference sequence). This CDR3 is built from 16 residues. The CDR3 spells CASSQGSGTIQETQYF. The CDR3 DNA reads as TGTGCCAGCAGCCAAGGATCGGGAACTATACAAGAGACCCAGTACTTC.

The rearrangement uses TRBV27 and TRBJ2-7; 9 nucleotides agree with TRBD1. Germline values: CDR1 MNHEY, CDR2 SMNVEV (reference sequence). This CDR3 is built from 14 residues. V shed 6 bases and J 2 bases; nucleotides not matched to a gene: 5. The CDR3 here is CASRPRDRAYEQYF. CDR3 nucleotides: TGTGCCAGCAGGCCTCGGGACAGGGCCTACGAGCAGTACTTC.

The genes are TRBV24-1 and TRBJ1-1; D gene ambiguous. V lost 4 bases and J lost 3, with 8 bases in between. The CDR3 is 13 amino acids. Germline CDR1 reads KGHDR; CDR2 reads SFDVKD. The DNA for the CDR3 is TGTGCCACCAGTGACGAGACGGACACTGAAGCTTTCTTT. Its protein is CATSDETDTEAFF.

V is TRBV2 and J is TRBJ1-2; D is ambiguous. Trimming stripped 4 bases from V and 5 bases from J, with 11 bases between. Germline CDR1 is SNHLY and CDR2 is FYNNEI. The CDR3 sequence is 13 residues long. CDR3 in amino acids: CASSVTIGYGYTF. The CDR3 region has the DNA TGTGCCAGCAGTGTAACTATCGGGTATGGCTACACCTTC. Variable domain in full (rest from reference TRBV2 and TRBJ1-2): EPEVTQTPSHQVTQMGQEVILRCVPISNHLYFYWYRQILGQKVEFLVSFYNNEISEKSEIFDDQFSVERPDGSNFTLKIRSTKLEDSAMYFCASSVTIGYGYTFGSGTRLTVV.

This clonotype was seen a handful of times. The chain combines TRBV10-3 with TRBJ2-2, with D hard to call. The ends were cut back, 2 bases at V and 3 bases at J, with 10 bases in the middle. Germline V gene data show CDR1 as ENHRY and CDR2 as SYGVKD. This CDR3 is 15 amino acids long. This chain's CDR3 is CAISERPLDTGELFF. The CDR3, as DNA: TGTGCCATCAGTGAGCGCCCCTTAGACACCGGGGAGCTGTTTTTT.

This clonotype was observed a handful of times. The chain combines TRBV6-2 or TRBV6-3 with TRBJ1-2, with 8 bases lining up with TRBD1. J gave up 2 bases and V 7 bases, and 12 bases lay outside the gene matches. The CDR3 spans 16 residues. The germline V gene encodes CDR1 MNHEY and CDR2 SVGEGT. The CDR3 here is CASTPRSGQGNYGYTF. The CDR3 nucleotides are TGTGCCAGCACTCCAAGAAGCGGACAGGGAAACTATGGCTACACCTTC.

This clonotype was observed a few times. This chain connects TRBV29-1 to TRBJ2-6; D is unresolved. Germline loops: CDR1 SQVTM, CDR2 ANQGSEA. The CDR3 sequence is 16 residues long. Trimming removed 6 bases at V and 0 bases at J, with 15 bases between. CDR3 sequence: CSVAPHTGSGANVLTF. The DNA of the CDR3 is TGCAGCGTGGCCCCTCACACCGGCTCTGGGGCCAACGTCCTGACTTTC.

This clonotype was observed a handful of times. The gene calls are TRBV6-1 and TRBJ1-6; tentatively, D is TRBD1 (5 bases). The CDR3 sequence is 15 residues long. Germline CDR1 reads MNHNS; CDR2 reads SASEGT. The germline V and J ends were trimmed by 6 bases and 9 bases, with 18 bases remaining between them. CDR3 region: CASRGAEGFVSPLHF. The CDR3 DNA reads TGTGCCAGCAGGGGAGCTGAGGGGTTTGTTTCACCCCTCCACTTT.

The CDR3 nucleotides are TGCAGTGCTAGTTCTAGGGCGGTCTCTGGGGCCAACGTCCTGACTTTC. Translation gives CSASSRAVSGANVLTF. V usage is TRBV20-1 and J usage is TRBJ2-6; D ambiguous. Trimming left V 3 bases short and J 0 bases short, with 12 bases between. The CDR3 contains 16 residues. CDR1 DFQATT and CDR2 SNEGSKA come from the germline V gene (reference sequence).